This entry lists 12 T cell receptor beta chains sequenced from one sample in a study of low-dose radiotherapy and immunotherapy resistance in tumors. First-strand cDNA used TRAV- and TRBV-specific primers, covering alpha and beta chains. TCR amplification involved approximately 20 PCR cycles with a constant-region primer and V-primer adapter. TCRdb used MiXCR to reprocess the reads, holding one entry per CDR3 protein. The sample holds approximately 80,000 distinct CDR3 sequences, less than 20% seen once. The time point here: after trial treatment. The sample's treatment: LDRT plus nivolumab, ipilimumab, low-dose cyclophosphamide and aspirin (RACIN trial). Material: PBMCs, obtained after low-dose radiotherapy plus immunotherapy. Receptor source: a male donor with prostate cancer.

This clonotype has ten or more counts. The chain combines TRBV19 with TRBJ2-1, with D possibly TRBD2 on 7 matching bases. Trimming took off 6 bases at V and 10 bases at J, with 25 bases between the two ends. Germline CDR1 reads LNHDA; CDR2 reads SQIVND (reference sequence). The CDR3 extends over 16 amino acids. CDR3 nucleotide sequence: TGTGCCAGTAGAGGGGGGGGCGCGACTTCAATCAGGGAGCAGTTCTTC. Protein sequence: CASRGGGATSIREQFF.

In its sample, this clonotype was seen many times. The CDR3 reads CASTPSGRATGELFF. DNA for the CDR3: TGTGCCAGCACCCCGTCCGGGCGTGCCACCGGGGAGCTGTTTTTT. J is TRBJ2-2 and V is TRBV12-3 or TRBV12-4; D unresolved. The CDR3 sequence is 15 residues long. V was trimmed by 7 bases and J by 4 bases, leaving 16 bases between them.

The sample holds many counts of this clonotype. This chain's CDR3 is CASSIWRPGANVLTF. The CDR3 nucleotides read TGTGCCAGTAGTATCTGGAGACCTGGGGCCAACGTCCTGACTTTC. The chain couples TRBV19 to TRBJ2-6; D gene unclear. There are 15 residues in the CDR3. Germline CDR1 reads LNHDA; CDR2 reads SQIVND (reference sequence). The V end was cut by 3 bases, the J end by 2 bases, with 8 bases between. The full variable domain, with the rest looked up from reference TRBV19 and TRBJ2-6, is DGGITQSPKYLFRKEGQNVTLSCEQNLNHDAMYWYRQDPGQGLRLIYYSQIVNDFQKGDIAEGYSVSREKKESFPLTVTSAQKNPTAFYLCASSIWRPGANVLTFGAGSRLTVL.

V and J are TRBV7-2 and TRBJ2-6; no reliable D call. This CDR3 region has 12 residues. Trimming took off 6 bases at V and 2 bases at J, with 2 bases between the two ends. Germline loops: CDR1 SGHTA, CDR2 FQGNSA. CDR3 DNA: TGTGCCAGCAGACCTGGGGCCAACGTCCTGACTTTC. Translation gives CASRPGANVLTF.

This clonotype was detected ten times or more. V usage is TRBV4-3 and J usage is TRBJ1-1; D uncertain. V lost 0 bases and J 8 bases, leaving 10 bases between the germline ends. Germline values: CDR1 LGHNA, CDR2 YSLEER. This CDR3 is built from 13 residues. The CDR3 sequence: CASSQESFQEAFF. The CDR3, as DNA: TGCGCCAGCAGCCAAGAGTCCTTCCAGGAAGCTTTCTTT.

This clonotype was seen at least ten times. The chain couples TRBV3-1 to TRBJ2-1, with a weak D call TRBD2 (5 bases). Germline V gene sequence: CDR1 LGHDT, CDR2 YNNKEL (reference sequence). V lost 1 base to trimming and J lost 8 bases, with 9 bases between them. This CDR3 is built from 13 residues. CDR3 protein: CASSQAGRDEQFF. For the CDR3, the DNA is TGTGCCAGCAGCCAAGCGGGGAGAGATGAGCAGTTCTTC.

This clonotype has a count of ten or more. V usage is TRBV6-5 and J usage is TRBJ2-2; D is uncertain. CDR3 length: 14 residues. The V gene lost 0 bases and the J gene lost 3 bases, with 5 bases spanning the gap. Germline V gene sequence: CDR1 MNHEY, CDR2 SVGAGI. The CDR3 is CASSYSRDTGELFF. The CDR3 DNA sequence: TGTGCCAGCAGTTACTCAAGAGACACCGGGGAGCTGTTTTTT.

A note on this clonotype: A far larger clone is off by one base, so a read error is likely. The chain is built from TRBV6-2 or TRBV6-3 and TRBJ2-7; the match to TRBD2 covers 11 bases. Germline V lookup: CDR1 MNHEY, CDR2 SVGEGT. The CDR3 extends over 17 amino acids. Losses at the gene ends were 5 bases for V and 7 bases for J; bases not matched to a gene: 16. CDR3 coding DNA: TGTGCCAGCAGTCGTCTCGTGGTAGCGGGAGGGAACAATGAGCAGTACTTC. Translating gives CASSRLVVAGGNNEQYF.

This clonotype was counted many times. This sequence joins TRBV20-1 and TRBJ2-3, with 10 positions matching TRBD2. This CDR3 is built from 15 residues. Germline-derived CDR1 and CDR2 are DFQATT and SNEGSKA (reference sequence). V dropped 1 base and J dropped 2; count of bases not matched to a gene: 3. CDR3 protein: CSARGTSGYTDTQYF. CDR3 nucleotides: TGCAGTGCTAGAGGGACTAGCGGTTACACAGATACGCAGTATTTT.

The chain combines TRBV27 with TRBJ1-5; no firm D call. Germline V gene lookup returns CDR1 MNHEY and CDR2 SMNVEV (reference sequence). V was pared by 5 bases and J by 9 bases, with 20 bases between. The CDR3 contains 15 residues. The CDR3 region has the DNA TGTGCCAGCAGTCCCGGGGTCCCGAAAATGTCGCCCCAGCATTTT. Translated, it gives CASSPGVPKMSPQHF.

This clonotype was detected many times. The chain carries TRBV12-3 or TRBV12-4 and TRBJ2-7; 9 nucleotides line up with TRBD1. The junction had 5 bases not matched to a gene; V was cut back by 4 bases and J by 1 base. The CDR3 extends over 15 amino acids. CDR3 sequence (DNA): TGTGCCAGCAGTTCGCCGGGACAGGGATCCTACGAGCAGTACTTC. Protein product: CASSSPGQGSYEQYF.

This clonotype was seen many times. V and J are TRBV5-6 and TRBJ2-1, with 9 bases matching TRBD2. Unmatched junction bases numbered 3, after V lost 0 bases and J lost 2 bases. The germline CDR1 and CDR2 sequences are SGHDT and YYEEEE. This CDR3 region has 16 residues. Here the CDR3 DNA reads TGTGCCAGCAGCTTGGTAGGCGGGAGGGCCTACAATGAGCAGTTCTTC. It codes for CASSLVGGRAYNEQFF.